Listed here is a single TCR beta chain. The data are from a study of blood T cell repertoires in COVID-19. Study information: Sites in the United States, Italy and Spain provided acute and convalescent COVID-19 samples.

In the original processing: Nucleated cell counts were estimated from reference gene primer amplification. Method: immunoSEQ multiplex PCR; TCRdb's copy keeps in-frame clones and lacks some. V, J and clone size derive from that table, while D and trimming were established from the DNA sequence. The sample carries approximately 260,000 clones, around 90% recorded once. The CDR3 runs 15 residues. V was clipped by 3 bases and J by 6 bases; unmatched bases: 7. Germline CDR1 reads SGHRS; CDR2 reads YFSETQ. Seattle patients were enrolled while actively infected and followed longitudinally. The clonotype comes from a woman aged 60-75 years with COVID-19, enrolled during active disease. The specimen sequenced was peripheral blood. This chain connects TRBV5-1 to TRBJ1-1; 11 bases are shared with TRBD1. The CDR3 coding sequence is TGCGCCAGCAGCTCCCGGACAGGGGGCCCCTCTGAAGCTTTCTTT. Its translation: CASSSRTGGPSEAFF.